Listed below are T cell receptor beta chains from one sample, sequenced in a study of early T cells in non-severe SARS-CoV-2 infection. TCRdb reprocessed the 5' RACE reads via MiXCR and lists one record per CDR3 protein. The table records roughly 52,000 distinct CDR3 sequences, around 7.5% of them present only once. The source material was whole blood. The receptors come from an adult who was a healthcare worker with PCR-confirmed SARS-CoV-2 infection or an uninfected control (not recorded which). Both conserved end residues are part of each CDR3. The order of the fields is V gene, J gene, CDR3 protein.

v_call: TRBV29-1; j_call: TRBJ1-2; cdr3_aa: CSVGDRSYGYTF
v_call: TRBV27; j_call: TRBJ2-7; cdr3_aa: CASSPGTSGAYEQYF
v_call: TRBV7-9; j_call: TRBJ2-7; cdr3_aa: CASSQSSGPTYEQYF
v_call: TRBV23-1; j_call: TRBJ1-6; cdr3_aa: CASSLSYTGSSYNSPLHF
v_call: TRBV30; j_call: TRBJ2-3; cdr3_aa: CAWSFSEVGGFTDTQYF
v_call: TRBV4-1; j_call: TRBJ1-1; cdr3_aa: CASSQGSLNTEAFF
v_call: TRBV7-9; j_call: TRBJ2-7; cdr3_aa: CASSQDSTYEQYF
v_call: TRBV3-1; j_call: TRBJ2-7; cdr3_aa: CASSQVGGLGSYEQYF
v_call: TRBV20-1; j_call: TRBJ1-5; cdr3_aa: CSARDPWGEGYSNQPQHF
v_call: TRBV6-6; j_call: TRBJ2-7; cdr3_aa: CASSSGGYEQYF
v_call: TRBV7-2; j_call: TRBJ2-5; cdr3_aa: CASSLALRETQYF
v_call: TRBV18; j_call: TRBJ2-3; cdr3_aa: CASSPRAARSTDTQYF
v_call: TRBV7-2; j_call: TRBJ2-1; cdr3_aa: CASSKGGTGGNEQFF
v_call: TRBV4-3; j_call: TRBJ2-3; cdr3_aa: CASSKDFTDTQYF
v_call: TRBV19; j_call: TRBJ2-3; cdr3_aa: CASSTPLAGESDTQYF
v_call: TRBV30; j_call: TRBJ1-1; cdr3_aa: CAWSVRDRRNTEAFF
v_call: TRBV10-2; j_call: TRBJ2-5; cdr3_aa: CASSPGLADQETQYF
v_call: TRBV30; j_call: TRBJ2-1; cdr3_aa: CATRELNEQFF
v_call: TRBV7-6; j_call: TRBJ1-2; cdr3_aa: CASSSRTENYGYTF
v_call: TRBV7-3; j_call: TRBJ2-3; cdr3_aa: CASSFADTQYF
v_call: TRBV29-1; j_call: TRBJ1-1; cdr3_aa: CSVGPGHTEAFF
v_call: TRBV20-1; j_call: TRBJ2-5; cdr3_aa: CSARDPDRGVLETQYF
v_call: TRBV27; j_call: TRBJ2-1; cdr3_aa: CASSLGGAPHEQFF
v_call: TRBV20-1; j_call: TRBJ2-3; cdr3_aa: CSASRVLDTQYF
v_call: TRBV28; j_call: TRBJ1-5; cdr3_aa: CASSPGQRPQHF
v_call: TRBV20-1; j_call: TRBJ2-5; cdr3_aa: CSATLGSEETQYF
v_call: TRBV5-8; j_call: TRBJ2-1; cdr3_aa: CASSQLGQYGEQFF
v_call: TRBV9; j_call: TRBJ2-3; cdr3_aa: CASSALRARPTDTQYF
v_call: TRBV11-2; j_call: TRBJ2-5; cdr3_aa: CASSTRRQGQETQYF
v_call: TRBV20-1; j_call: TRBJ2-6; cdr3_aa: CSASTSAGGSSSGANVLTF
v_call: TRBV9; j_call: TRBJ1-1; cdr3_aa: CASSARDRTEAFF
v_call: TRBV6-1; j_call: TRBJ2-1; cdr3_aa: CASRRQGSYNEQFF
v_call: TRBV6-6; j_call: TRBJ2-2; cdr3_aa: CASSSGVSTGELFF
v_call: TRBV18; j_call: TRBJ2-1; cdr3_aa: CASSPVDNYNEQFF
v_call: TRBV4-3; j_call: TRBJ1-3; cdr3_aa: CASSQVYGDTIYF